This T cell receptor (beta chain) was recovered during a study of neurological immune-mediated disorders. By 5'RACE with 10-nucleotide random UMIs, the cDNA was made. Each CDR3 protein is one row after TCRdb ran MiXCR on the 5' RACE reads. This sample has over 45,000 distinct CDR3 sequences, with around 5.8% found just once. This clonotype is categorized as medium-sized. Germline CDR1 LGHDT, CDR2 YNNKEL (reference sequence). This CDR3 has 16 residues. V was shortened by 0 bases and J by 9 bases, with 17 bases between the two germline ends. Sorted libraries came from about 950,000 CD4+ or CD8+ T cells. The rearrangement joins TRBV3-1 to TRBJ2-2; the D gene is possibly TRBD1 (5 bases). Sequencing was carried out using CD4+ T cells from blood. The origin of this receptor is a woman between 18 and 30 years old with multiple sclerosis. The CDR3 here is CASSQDLESGSRELFF. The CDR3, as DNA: TGTGCCAGCAGCCAAGATCTGGAATCAGGGTCTAGGGAGCTGTTTTTT.